The T cell receptor (beta chain) described here comes from a study of T cell repertoires in cytomegalovirus infection. General study results and limits: CMV-specific TCR beta clonotypes restricted by HLA-C dominated the ex vivo response.

This CDR3 comprises 14 residues. From germline, CDR1 is SGHVT and CDR2 SQSDAQ. Trimming at V came to 9 bases and at J to 3 bases, leaving 8 bases not matched to a gene. Using its own MiXCR run on the reads, TCRdb lists one record per CDR3 protein. Of around 71,000 distinct CDR3 sequences listed, 35% to 45% are singletons. This clonotype was detected only a few times. Antigen: not known. This chain joins TRBV7-4 and TRBJ1-2; 9 bases line up with TRBD1. The sample in question was CD8+ T cells from cultured PBMCs, obtained from culture after CMV antigen stimulation. This clonotype was obtained from a human donor in good health (CMV status not recorded). Some clones in this sample may be carry-over from other donors' samples. As DNA, the CDR3 is TGTGCCAGTTCACGTACAGGGGGCCACTATGGCTACACCTTC. Protein sequence: CASSRTGGHYGYTF.